The clone carrying this T cell receptor beta chain was detected ten times or more. Its antigen is still unknown. Both iRepertoire HTBI primers and Arm-PCR of CDR3 regions were used to build the TCR beta libraries. TCRdb re-derived calls from the multiplex PCR reads in MiXCR, one entry per CDR3 protein. The sample gives more than 450,000 distinct CDR3 sequences, 12% of which show up once; roughly 8.9% is in the top ten. As for time point: newly diagnosed GD, antithyroid drugs for less than 3 months. PBMC RNA served as the TCR library source. This sample is part of a study of regulatory T cells in long-lasting Graves disease. General study results and limits: A reduction in accuracy may have resulted from the small sample size.

The V gene's germline CDR1 is SGHNT and CDR2 YENEEA. The V gene end was trimmed by 6 bases and the J gene end by 7 bases; junction bases not matched to a gene: 5. This CDR3 comprises 14 residues. These data were likewise used in another study, on T cells in Graves' hyperthyroidism and ophthalmopathy. That paper notes: Pregnant or lactating patients were excluded, as were those with uncontrolled infection or other autoimmune disease. Using 13 V-J features, a model discriminated ophthalmopathy from stable hyperthyroidism.

This specimen consisted of peripheral blood mononuclear cells (PBMCs), obtained at new diagnosis, from a patient treated with antithyroid drugs. The sequence derives from a young woman with Graves disease. The rearrangement joins TRBV11-3 to TRBJ2-1; the match to TRBD2 covers 11 bases. The CDR3 DNA follows: TGTGCCAGCAGTAGTAGCGGGAGGGCGAATGAGCAGTTCTTC. Translation gives CASSSSGRANEQFF.